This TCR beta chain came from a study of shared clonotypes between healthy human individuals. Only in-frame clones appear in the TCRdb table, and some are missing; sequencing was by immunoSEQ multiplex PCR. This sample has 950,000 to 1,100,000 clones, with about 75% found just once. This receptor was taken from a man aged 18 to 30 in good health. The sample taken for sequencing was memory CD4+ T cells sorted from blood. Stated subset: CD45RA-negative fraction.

The DNA for the CDR3 is TGCGCCAGCAGCCTCCTTTCTACCTCTAGCGTGCCCGGGGACACGCAGTATTTT. This translates into CASSLLSTSSVPGDTQYF. The chain recombines TRBV5-1 with TRBJ2-3, with a weak D call TRBD2 (6 bases). Trimming removed 4 bases at V and 9 bases at J, with 30 bases between. The CDR3 has 18 amino acids. Germline lookup yields CDR1 SGHRS and CDR2 YFSETQ.